What follows are 27 T cell receptor beta chains derived from one specimen sequenced in a study of Graves' ophthalmopathy and Graves' hyperthyroidism. From RNA, the CDR3 regions of TCR beta chains were amplified and sequenced. Amplification began with first-round RT-PCR using HTBI primers, then second-round multiplex PCR was performed. From the multiplex PCR reads, TCRdb called clonotypes with MiXCR, one entry per CDR3 protein. The sample lists around 400,000 distinct CDR3 sequences, about 17% occurring once. The sequenced sample consisted of peripheral blood. Every receptor here comes from a woman between 18 and 30 years old with Graves' ophthalmopathy.

This clonotype was counted many times. This chain joins TRBV7-8 and TRBJ1-1, with D tentatively TRBD1 (5 bases). Germline CDR1 is SGHVS and CDR2 is FQNEAQ. CDR3 length: 16 residues. V shed 1 base and J shed 5 bases, with 17 bases lying between them. CDR3 in amino acids: CASSLVIGRGRTEAFF. The CDR3 coding sequence is TGTGCCAGCAGCTTAGTCATTGGTAGGGGAAGGACTGAAGCTTTCTTT.

This clonotype was counted ten times or more. The chain carries TRBV6-2 or TRBV6-3 and TRBJ1-5; no reliable D call. CDR1 MNHEY and CDR2 SVGEGT come from the germline V gene. The CDR3 covers 12 residues. Trimming shortened V by 8 bases and J by 6 bases, and 11 bases separated the two germline ends. The CDR3 is CASGRMGQPQHF. The DNA of the CDR3 is TGTGCCAGCGGGAGGATGGGTCAGCCCCAGCATTTT.

This clonotype has ten or more counts. This rearrangement joins TRBV12-3 or TRBV12-4 to TRBJ1-1; tentatively, D is TRBD1 (6 bases). The CDR3 is made up of 13 amino acids. V was pared by 10 bases and J by 4 bases, with 16 bases between. The CDR3 DNA is TGTGCCACTAGGAGGGGGGAGGGCACTGAAGCTTTCTTT. Translation gives CATRRGEGTEAFF.

The chain is built from TRBV24-1 and TRBJ2-2, with D unresolved. This CDR3 spans 15 amino acids. The V and J ends lost 9 bases and 4 bases respectively, with 17 bases between them. From germline, CDR1 is KGHDR and CDR2 SFDVKD. CDR3 residues: CATRESISATGELFF. The CDR3 DNA sequence: TGTGCCACCCGCGAATCCATATCCGCCACCGGGGAGCTGTTTTTT.

The genes are TRBV4-1 and TRBJ1-1; weak D call: TRBD1 (5 bases). V lost 0 bases to trimming and J lost 2 bases, with 13 bases between them. This CDR3 contains 16 residues. Germline V gene lookup returns CDR1 MGHRA and CDR2 YSYEKL. Here the CDR3 reads CASSQEGTPGNTEAFF. DNA for the CDR3: TGCGCCAGCAGCCAAGAGGGGACTCCGGGAAACACTGAAGCTTTCTTT.

The rearrangement joins TRBV28 to TRBJ1-1; 9 bases are a match to TRBD1. Germline CDR1 MDHEN, CDR2 SYDVKM. V was clipped by 7 bases and J by 7 bases; unmatched bases: 13. The CDR3 totals 15 residues. The CDR3 nucleotides read TGTGCCAGCACCACCACCACCGGGACAGGGATTGAAGCTTTCTTT. Translating gives CASTTTTGTGIEAFF.

This clonotype appeared many times. It may be a read error: a sequence one base away is much more abundant. It is likely a read error, because the conserved phenylalanine at the end of the CDR3 is missing. V is TRBV15 and J is TRBJ1-5; 7 nucleotides match TRBD1. Looked up from germline, CDR1 is LNHNV and CDR2 is YYDKDF (reference sequence). J was trimmed by 6 bases and V by 0 bases; bases with no gene match: 2. CDR3 size: 14 residues. The CDR3 DNA reads TGTGCCACCAGCAGAGATAGGGGGCTTCAGCCCCAGCATTCT. Protein: CATSRDRGLQPQHS.

The CDR3 DNA is TGTGCCAGCAGTTTGGGACGGCGAACACTCTCCTACGAGCAGTACTTC. It encodes CASSLGRRTLSYEQYF. This sequence joins TRBV12-3 or TRBV12-4 and TRBJ2-7, with D perhaps being TRBD1 or TRBD2 (5 bases each). Trimming stripped 3 bases from V and 0 bases from J, with 15 bases between. The CDR3 length is 16 residues.

This clonotype was counted at least ten times. The rearrangement links TRBV27 to TRBJ1-6; D is undetermined. The CDR3 totals 18 residues. V was pared by 4 bases and J by 8 bases, with 24 bases between. CDR1 is MNHEY and CDR2 is SMNVEV in the germline V gene (reference sequence). Here the CDR3 DNA reads TGTGCCAGCAGTTCACTCTACCCTTCAGAGGGCGGGCATTCACCCCTCCACTTT. It codes for CASSSLYPSEGGHSPLHF.

Ten or more counts support this clonotype. J is TRBJ1-6 and V is TRBV28, with D possibly TRBD1 on 5 matching bases. Between the trimmed V and J ends, which lost 1 base and 9 bases, there was a span of 10 bases. The CDR3 is made up of 14 amino acids. The germline gives CDR1 MDHEN, CDR2 SYDVKM. CDR3 protein: CASSLSGNRSPLHF. The CDR3 coding sequence is TGTGCCAGCAGTTTATCAGGGAACCGTTCACCCCTCCACTTT.

V usage is TRBV15 and J usage is TRBJ2-7; TRBD1 matches at 7 bases. CDR3 size: 14 residues. Germline assignment: CDR1 LNHNV and CDR2 YYDKDF (reference sequence). The V gene end was trimmed by 3 bases and the J gene end by 4 bases; junction bases not matched to a gene: 6. The CDR3 loop is CATSRGDRLYEQYF. DNA of the CDR3: TGTGCCACCAGCAGGGGGGACAGATTATACGAGCAGTACTTC.

This chain links TRBV12-3 or TRBV12-4 with TRBJ1-1; a possible D gene is TRBD1 (5 bases). Trimming took off 6 bases at V and 4 bases at J, with 18 bases between the two ends. This CDR3 spans 15 amino acids. The CDR3 region is CASSPWGPGSTEAFF. CDR3 bases: TGTGCCAGCAGCCCGTGGGGACCAGGGAGCACTGAAGCTTTCTTT.

Concerning this clonotype itself: Compared with germline, one end of the junction differs, possibly owing to a read error. The V gene is TRBV7-3, the J gene TRBJ2-6, with 7 bases fitting TRBD2. This CDR3 contains 19 residues. Looked up from germline, CDR1 is SGHTA and CDR2 is FQGTGA. The DNA for the CDR3 is TGTGCCAGCAGCTTAACCGGGACTACAATCAGCTCTGGGGCCAACGTCCTGGCTTTC. Translation gives CASSLTGTTISSGANVLAF.

This clonotype occurred many times. The chain recombines TRBV6-5 with TRBJ2-7; D might be TRBD1 (6 bases). The V gene's germline CDR1 is MNHEY and CDR2 SVGAGI. V was cut by 5 bases and J by 2 bases, with 10 bases left in between. The CDR3 loop spans 13 amino acids. For the CDR3, the DNA is TGTGCCAGCAGTAGGGGGAGAGCCTACGAGCAGTACTTC. This sequence encodes CASSRGRAYEQYF.

This clonotype was observed many times. The chain is built from TRBV7-3 and TRBJ1-1; D is undetermined. The length of the CDR3 is 13 residues. V lost 5 bases and J lost 5, with 12 bases in between. CDR1 and CDR2 (germline): SGHTA, FQGTGA. In DNA form, the CDR3 reads TGTGCCAGCAGCCCAATACTGGGGACTGAAGCTTTCTTT. It codes for CASSPILGTEAFF.

In this sample, this clonotype turned up once. The rearrangement joins TRBV28 to TRBJ2-7, with 11 bases aligning to TRBD2. The CDR3 is 16 amino acids. Losses at the gene ends were 4 bases for V and 3 bases for J; bases not matched to a gene: 8. Germline assignment: CDR1 MDHEN and CDR2 SYDVKM. The CDR3 sequence: CASSSGLAETIYEQYF. CDR3 DNA sequence: TGTGCCAGCAGTTCGGGACTAGCGGAGACAATCTACGAGCAGTACTTC. The full variable domain, completed using reference TRBV28 and TRBJ2-7, is DVKVTQSSRYLVKRTGEKVFLECVQDMDHENMFWYRQDPGLGLRLIYFSYDVKMKEKGDIPEGYSVSREKKERFSLILESASTNQTSMYLCASSSGLAETIYEQYFGPGTRLTVT.

In its sample, this clonotype was seen many times. The chain combines TRBV20-1 with TRBJ2-7; TRBD2 might be the D (5 bases). Per the germline V gene, CDR1 is DFQATT and CDR2 is SNEGSKA (reference sequence). The CDR3 is 13 residues long. V was trimmed by 3 bases and J by 0 bases, leaving 9 bases between them. Here the CDR3 reads CSARSAGSYEQYF. The DNA of the CDR3 is TGCAGTGCTAGGTCCGCGGGCTCCTACGAGCAGTACTTC.

This clonotype was counted at least ten times. The rearrangement uses TRBV6-1 and TRBJ1-5, with D uncertain. Germline CDR1 MNHNS, CDR2 SASEGT. This CDR3 is built from 19 residues. With 2 bases removed from V and 3 bases from J, the gap between germline ends came to 23 bases. DNA for the CDR3: TGTGCCAGCAGTGAATTCAGGCAGGCGGCACTCGGGCCCAATCAGCCCCAGCATTTT. Protein sequence: CASSEFRQAALGPNQPQHF.

This chain links TRBV4-3 with TRBJ1-1; D possibly corresponds to TRBD1 (6 bases). CDR1 and CDR2 from the germline V gene are LGHNA and YSLEER. The CDR3 loop spans 13 amino acids. The germline V and J ends were trimmed by 2 bases and 8 bases, with 12 bases remaining between them. The CDR3 region has the DNA TGCGCCAGCAGCCAATTCAGGGGTCGAGAAGCTTTCTTT. Its protein is CASSQFRGREAFF.

A few counts support this clonotype. This rearrangement joins TRBV6-1 to TRBJ2-5; no clear D. The V and J ends lost 7 bases and 5 bases respectively, with 17 bases between them. Germline loops: CDR1 MNHNS, CDR2 SASEGT. This CDR3 contains 14 residues. In DNA form, the CDR3 reads TGTGCCAGCATCCCTTCTGGCCCGCCTGAGACCCAGTACTTC. Translating it yields CASIPSGPPETQYF.

The J gene is TRBJ2-1, the V gene TRBV27, with 10 bases matching TRBD2. The CDR3 length is 15 residues. Looked up from germline, CDR1 is MNHEY and CDR2 is SMNVEV (reference sequence). The ends lost 2 bases at V and 6 bases at J; junction bases unmatched: 4. The CDR3 is CASSLLAGAGNEQFF. CDR3 sequence (DNA): TGTGCCAGCAGTTTACTAGCGGGAGCGGGCAATGAGCAGTTCTTC.

In its sample, this clonotype was seen many times. The chain employs TRBV6-1 and TRBJ1-1; 11 positions agree with TRBD1. CDR3 length: 15 amino acids. J lost 4 bases, V lost 5 bases, and 6 bases had no gene match. CDR1 is MNHNS, CDR2 SASEGT, per germline. CDR3 sequence: CASSPGQGGATEAFF. CDR3 DNA sequence: TGTGCCAGCAGTCCGGGACAGGGGGGCGCCACTGAAGCTTTCTTT.

This clonotype showed up many times. The V gene is TRBV28, the J gene TRBJ1-1; TRBD1 matches at 8 bases. Trimming took 4 bases from V and 1 from J; bases not matched to a gene: 8. This CDR3 has 16 residues. The V gene's germline CDR1 is MDHEN and CDR2 SYDVKM. CDR3 residues: CASSSFAGTGNTEAFF. The CDR3 nucleotides read TGTGCCAGCAGTTCATTCGCGGGGACAGGGAACACTGAAGCTTTCTTT.

This clonotype showed up many times. The chain is built from TRBV12-3 or TRBV12-4 and TRBJ2-5; maybe TRBD2 (6 bases). The CDR3 runs 13 residues. With 5 bases removed from V and 4 bases from J, the gap between germline ends came to 11 bases. The CDR3 bases are TGTGCCAGCAGTACCCGGGACTTAGAGACCCAGTACTTC. Its protein is CASSTRDLETQYF.

This clonotype was counted only a few times. The rearrangement links TRBV29-1 to TRBJ2-7; maybe TRBD1 (6 bases). This CDR3 comprises 13 residues. V shed 3 bases and J shed 7 bases, with 16 bases lying between them. The V gene's germline CDR1 is SQVTM and CDR2 ANQGSEA. The CDR3 sequence is CSVDLQGRSEQYF. CDR3 nucleotides: TGCAGCGTTGATCTACAGGGAAGGAGTGAGCAGTACTTC.

This clonotype occurred many times. The gene calls are TRBV7-2 and TRBJ1-6; 11 bases are a match to TRBD1. J gave up 1 base and V 2 bases, and 4 bases lay outside the gene matches. The CDR3 contains 18 residues. Germline V gene lookup returns CDR1 SGHTA and CDR2 FQGNSA. Here the CDR3 DNA reads TGTGCCAGCAGCTTACGAGGACAGGGGGCTTCCTATAATTCACCCCTCCACTTT. Protein product: CASSLRGQGASYNSPLHF.

Many counts were recorded for this clonotype. The V call is TRBV12-3 or TRBV12-4, the J call TRBJ1-2; possible D gene TRBD1, 5 bases. Deletions cut 6 bases from V and 8 bases from J, with 19 bases between. The CDR3 runs to 14 residues. The CDR3: CASSPGAGLGGYTF. CDR3 nucleotide sequence: TGTGCCAGCAGCCCTGGGGCAGGTCTAGGAGGCTACACCTTC.